This T cell receptor beta chain is drawn from a study of identical twins. Study-wide findings and caveats: While abundant cord blood beta clonotypes carried fewer insertions, memory repertoires showed no such pattern. Rather than following the same donors, the conclusions depended on cross-sectional statistical analysis. For out-of-frame alpha sequences shared by twins, low generation probability was in excess.

TCRdb re-derived calls from the 5' RACE reads in MiXCR, one entry per CDR3 protein. The repertoire holds a few hundred thousand distinct CDR3 sequences, with about 11% as singletons. Donors uniformly comprised healthy Caucasians. This clonotype was picked up a small number of times. Its specificity is not known. The clonotype comes from a man between 50 and 59 years old in good health. Sequenced material: memory T cells sorted from blood.

The CDR3 is CSVAGTQTDTQYF. As DNA, the CDR3 is TGCAGCGTTGCCGGGACCCAAACAGATACGCAGTATTTT. V gene TRBV29-1 combines with J gene TRBJ2-3; D assignment may be TRBD1 or TRBD2 (5 bases each). The germline CDR1 and CDR2 sequences are SQVTM and ANQGSEA. The CDR3 sequence is 13 residues long. V was clipped by 4 bases and J by 3 bases, with 11 bases between them.